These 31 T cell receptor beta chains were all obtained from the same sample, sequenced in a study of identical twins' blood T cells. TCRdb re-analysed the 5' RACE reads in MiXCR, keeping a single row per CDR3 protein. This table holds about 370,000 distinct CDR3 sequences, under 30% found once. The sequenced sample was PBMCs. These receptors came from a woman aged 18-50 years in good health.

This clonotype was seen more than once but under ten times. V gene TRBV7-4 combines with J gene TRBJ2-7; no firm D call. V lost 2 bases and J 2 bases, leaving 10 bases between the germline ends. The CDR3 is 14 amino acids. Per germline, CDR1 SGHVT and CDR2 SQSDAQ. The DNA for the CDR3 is TGTGCCAGCAGCTTACCAAAATCGACCTACGAGCAGTACTTC. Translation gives CASSLPKSTYEQYF.

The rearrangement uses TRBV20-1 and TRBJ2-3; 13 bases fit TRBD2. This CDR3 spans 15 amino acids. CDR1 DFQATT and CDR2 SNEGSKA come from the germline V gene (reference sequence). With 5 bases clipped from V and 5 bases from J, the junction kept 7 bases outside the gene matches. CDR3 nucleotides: TGCAGTGCTCCAAGGACTAGCGGGGGAGTAGATACGCAGTATTTT. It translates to CSAPRTSGGVDTQYF.

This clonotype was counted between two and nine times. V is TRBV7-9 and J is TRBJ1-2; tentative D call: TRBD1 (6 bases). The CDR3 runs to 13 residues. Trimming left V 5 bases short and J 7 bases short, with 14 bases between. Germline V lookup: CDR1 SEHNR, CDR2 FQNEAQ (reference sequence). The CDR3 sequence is CASSHTGLPGYTF. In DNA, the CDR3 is TGTGCCAGCAGCCATACAGGGCTACCTGGCTACACCTTC.

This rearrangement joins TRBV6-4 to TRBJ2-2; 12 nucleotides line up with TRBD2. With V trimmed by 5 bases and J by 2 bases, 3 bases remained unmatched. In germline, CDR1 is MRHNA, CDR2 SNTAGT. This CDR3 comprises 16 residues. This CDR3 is CASSRLAGDNTGELFF. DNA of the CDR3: TGTGCCAGCAGTCGACTAGCGGGGGATAACACCGGGGAGCTGTTTTTT.

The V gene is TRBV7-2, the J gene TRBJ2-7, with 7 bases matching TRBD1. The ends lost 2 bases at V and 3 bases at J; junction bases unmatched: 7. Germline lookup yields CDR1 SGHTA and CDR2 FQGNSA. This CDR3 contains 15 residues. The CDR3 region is CASSLRGPTYYEQYF. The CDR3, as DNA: TGTGCCAGCAGCTTAAGGGGGCCAACCTACTACGAGCAGTACTTC. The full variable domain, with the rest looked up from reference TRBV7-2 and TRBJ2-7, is GAGVSQSPSNKVTEKGKDVELRCDPISGHTALYWYRQSLGQGLEFLIYFQGNSAPDKSGLPSDRFSAERTGGSVSTLTIQRTQQEDSAVYLCASSLRGPTYYEQYFGPGTRLTVT.

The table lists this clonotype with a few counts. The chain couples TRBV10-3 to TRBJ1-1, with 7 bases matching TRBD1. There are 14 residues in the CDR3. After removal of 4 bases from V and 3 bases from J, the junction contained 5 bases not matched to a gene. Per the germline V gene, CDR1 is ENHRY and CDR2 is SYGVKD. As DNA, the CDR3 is TGTGCCATCAGTGGTTCAGGGGGAGACACTGAAGCTTTCTTT. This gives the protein CAISGSGGDTEAFF.

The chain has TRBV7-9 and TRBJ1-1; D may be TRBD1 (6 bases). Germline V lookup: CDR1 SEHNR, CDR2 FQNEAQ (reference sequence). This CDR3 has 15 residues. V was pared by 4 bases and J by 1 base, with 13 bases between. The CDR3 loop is CASSSWEGGNTEAFF. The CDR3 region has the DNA TGTGCCAGCAGCTCATGGGAGGGGGGGAACACTGAAGCTTTCTTT.

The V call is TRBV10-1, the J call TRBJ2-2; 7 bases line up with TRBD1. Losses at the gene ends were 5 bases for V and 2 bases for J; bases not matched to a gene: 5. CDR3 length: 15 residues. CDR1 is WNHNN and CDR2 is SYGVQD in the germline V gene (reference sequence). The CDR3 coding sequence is TGCGCCAGCAGTCAGGGGACAGCTAACACCGGGGAGCTGTTTTTT. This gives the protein CASSQGTANTGELFF.

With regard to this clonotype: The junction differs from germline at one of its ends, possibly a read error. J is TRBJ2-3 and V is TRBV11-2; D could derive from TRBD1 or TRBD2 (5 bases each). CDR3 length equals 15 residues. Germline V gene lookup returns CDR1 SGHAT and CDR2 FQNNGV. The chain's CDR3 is CVSSLEGYRGDTQYF. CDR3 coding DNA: TGTGTCAGCAGCTTAGAGGGATATAGGGGCGATACGCAGTATTTT.

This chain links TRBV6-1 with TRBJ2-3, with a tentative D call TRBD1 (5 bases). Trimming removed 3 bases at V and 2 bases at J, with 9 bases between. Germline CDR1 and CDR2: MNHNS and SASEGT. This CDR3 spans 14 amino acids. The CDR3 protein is CASSDQGSTDTQYF. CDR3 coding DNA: TGTGCCAGCAGTGACCAGGGATCCACAGATACGCAGTATTTT.

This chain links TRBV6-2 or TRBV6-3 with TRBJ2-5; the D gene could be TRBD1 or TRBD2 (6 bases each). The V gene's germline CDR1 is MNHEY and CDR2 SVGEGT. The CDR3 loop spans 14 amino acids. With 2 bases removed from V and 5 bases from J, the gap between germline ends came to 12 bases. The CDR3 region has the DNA TGTGCCAGCAGTTACCCCACAGGGAGGGAGACCCAGTACTTC. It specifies CASSYPTGRETQYF.

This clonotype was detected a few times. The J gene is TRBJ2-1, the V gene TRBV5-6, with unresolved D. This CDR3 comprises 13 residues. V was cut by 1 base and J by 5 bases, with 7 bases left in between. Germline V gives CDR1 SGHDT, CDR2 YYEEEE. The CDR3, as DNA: TGTGCCAGCAGCTTGTTCGGTAACAATGAGCAGTTCTTC. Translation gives CASSLFGNNEQFF.

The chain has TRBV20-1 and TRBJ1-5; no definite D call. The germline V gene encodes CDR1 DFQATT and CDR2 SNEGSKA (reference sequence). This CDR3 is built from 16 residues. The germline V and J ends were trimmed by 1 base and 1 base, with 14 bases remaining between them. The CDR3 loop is CSARAHGPRSNQPQHF. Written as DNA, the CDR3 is TGCAGTGCTAGAGCTCATGGACCCCGGAGCAATCAGCCCCAGCATTTT.

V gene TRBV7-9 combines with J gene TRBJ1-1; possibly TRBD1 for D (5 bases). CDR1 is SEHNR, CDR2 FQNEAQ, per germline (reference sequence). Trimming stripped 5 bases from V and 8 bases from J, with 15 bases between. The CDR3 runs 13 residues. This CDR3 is CASSVSGLGEAFF. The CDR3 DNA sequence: TGTGCCAGCAGCGTATCAGGGTTGGGAGAAGCTTTCTTT. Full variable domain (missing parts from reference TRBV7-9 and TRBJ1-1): DTGVSQNPRHKITKRGQNVTFRCDPISEHNRLYWYRQTLGQGPEFLTYFQNEAQLEKSRLLSDRFSAERPKGSFSTLEIQRTEQGDSAMYLCASSVSGLGEAFFGQGTRLTVV.

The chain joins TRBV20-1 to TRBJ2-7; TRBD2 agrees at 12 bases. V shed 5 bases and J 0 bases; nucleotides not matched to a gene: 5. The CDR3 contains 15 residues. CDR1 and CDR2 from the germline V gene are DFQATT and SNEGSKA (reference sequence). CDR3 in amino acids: CSALGLAGSSYEQYF. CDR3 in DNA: TGCAGTGCTCTTGGACTAGCGGGATCCTCCTACGAGCAGTACTTC.

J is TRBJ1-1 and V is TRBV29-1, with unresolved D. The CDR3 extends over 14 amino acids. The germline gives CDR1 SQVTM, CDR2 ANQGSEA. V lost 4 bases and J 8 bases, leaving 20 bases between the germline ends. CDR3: CSVVDSVKIEEAFF. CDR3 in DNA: TGCAGCGTTGTGGATTCGGTGAAGATAGAAGAAGCTTTCTTT.

This CDR3 reads CASSFDRGRTNEKLFF. CDR3 nucleotides: TGTGCCAGCAGCTTCGACAGGGGGCGAACTAATGAAAAACTGTTTTTT. The rearrangement uses TRBV7-2 and TRBJ1-4; 10 positions match TRBD1. V lost 3 bases, J lost 1 base, and 2 bases stayed unmatched. Germline lookup yields CDR1 SGHTA and CDR2 FQGNSA. The CDR3 has 16 residues.

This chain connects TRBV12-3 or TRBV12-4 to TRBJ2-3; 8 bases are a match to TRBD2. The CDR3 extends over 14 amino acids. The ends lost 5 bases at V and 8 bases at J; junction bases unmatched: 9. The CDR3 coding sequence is TGTGCCAGCAGTCGAGCGGGGGACCCCGGTACGCAGTATTTT. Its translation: CASSRAGDPGTQYF.

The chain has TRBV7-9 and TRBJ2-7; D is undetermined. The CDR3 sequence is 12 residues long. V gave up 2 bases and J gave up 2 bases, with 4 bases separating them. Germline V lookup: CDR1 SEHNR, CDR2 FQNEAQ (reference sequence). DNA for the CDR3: TGTGCCAGCAGCTTAACACCCTACGAGCAGTACTTC. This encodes CASSLTPYEQYF.

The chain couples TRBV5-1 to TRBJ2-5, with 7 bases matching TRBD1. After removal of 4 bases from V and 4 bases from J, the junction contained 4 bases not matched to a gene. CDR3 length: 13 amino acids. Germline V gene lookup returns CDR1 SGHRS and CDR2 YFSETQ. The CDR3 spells CASSVTGLETQYF. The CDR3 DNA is TGCGCCAGCAGCGTGACAGGGTTAGAGACCCAGTACTTC. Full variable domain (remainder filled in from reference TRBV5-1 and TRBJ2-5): KAGVTQTPRYLIKTRGQQVTLSCSPISGHRSVSWYQQTPGQGLQFLFEYFSETQRNKGNFPGRFSGRQFSNSRSEMNVSTLELGDSALYLCASSVTGLETQYFGPGTRLLVL.

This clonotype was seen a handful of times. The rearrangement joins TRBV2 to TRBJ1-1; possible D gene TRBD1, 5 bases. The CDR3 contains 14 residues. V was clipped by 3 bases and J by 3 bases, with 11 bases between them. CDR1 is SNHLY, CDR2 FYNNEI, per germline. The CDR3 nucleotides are TGTGCCAGCAGTGAGGTGACAGAGGACACTGAAGCTTTCTTT. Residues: CASSEVTEDTEAFF.

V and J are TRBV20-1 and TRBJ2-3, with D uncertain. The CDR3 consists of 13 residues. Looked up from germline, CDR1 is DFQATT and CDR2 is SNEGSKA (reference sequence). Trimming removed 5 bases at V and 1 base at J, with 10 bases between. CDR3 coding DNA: TGCAGTGCTTTCTTTACGGGCACAGATACGCAGTATTTT. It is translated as CSAFFTGTDTQYF.

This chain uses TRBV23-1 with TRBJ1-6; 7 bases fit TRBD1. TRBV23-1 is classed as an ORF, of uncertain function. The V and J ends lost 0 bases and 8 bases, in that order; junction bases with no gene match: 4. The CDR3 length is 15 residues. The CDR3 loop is CASSQSRDRDSPLHF. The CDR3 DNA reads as TGCGCCAGCAGTCAATCGCGAGACAGGGATTCACCCCTCCACTTT.

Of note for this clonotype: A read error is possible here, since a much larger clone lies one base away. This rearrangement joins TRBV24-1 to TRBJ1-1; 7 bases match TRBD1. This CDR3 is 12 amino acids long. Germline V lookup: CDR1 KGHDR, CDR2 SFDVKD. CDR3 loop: CAASDATGSAFF. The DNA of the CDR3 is TGTGCCGCCAGTGACGCGACAGGGAGCGCTTTCTTT.

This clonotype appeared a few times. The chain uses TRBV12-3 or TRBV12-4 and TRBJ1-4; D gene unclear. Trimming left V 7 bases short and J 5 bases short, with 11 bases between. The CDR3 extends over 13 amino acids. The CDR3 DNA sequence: TGTGCCAGCATGAGGCAGCTAAATGAAAAACTGTTTTTT. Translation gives CASMRQLNEKLFF.

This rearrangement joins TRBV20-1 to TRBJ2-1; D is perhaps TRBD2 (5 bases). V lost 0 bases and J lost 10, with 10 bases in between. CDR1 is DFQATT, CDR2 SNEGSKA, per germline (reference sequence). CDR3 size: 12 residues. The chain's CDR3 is CSARDLSGEQFF. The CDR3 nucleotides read TGCAGTGCTAGAGATTTAAGCGGAGAGCAGTTCTTC.

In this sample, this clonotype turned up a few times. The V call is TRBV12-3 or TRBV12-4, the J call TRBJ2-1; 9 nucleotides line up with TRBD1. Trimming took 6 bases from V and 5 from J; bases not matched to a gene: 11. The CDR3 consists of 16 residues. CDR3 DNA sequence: TGTGCCAGCAGAGTTTGGACGGGACAGGGAAACAATGAGCAGTTCTTC. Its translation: CASRVWTGQGNNEQFF.

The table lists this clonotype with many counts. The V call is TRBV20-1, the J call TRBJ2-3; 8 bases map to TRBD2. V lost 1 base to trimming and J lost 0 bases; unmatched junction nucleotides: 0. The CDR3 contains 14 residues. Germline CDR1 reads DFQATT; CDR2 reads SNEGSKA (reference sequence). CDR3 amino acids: CSARVAGSTDTQYF. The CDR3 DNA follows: TGCAGTGCTAGAGTAGCGGGGAGCACAGATACGCAGTATTTT.

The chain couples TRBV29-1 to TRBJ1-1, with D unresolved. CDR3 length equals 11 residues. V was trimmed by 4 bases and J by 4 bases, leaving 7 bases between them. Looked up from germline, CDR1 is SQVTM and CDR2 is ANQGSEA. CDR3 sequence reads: CSVAEGTEAFF. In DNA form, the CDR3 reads TGCAGCGTTGCCGAGGGCACTGAAGCTTTCTTT. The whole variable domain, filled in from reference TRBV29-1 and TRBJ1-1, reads SAVISQKPSRDICQRGTSLTIQCQVDSQVTMMFWYRQQPGQSLTLIATANQGSEATYESGFVIDKFPISRPNLTFSTLTVSNMSPEDSSIYLCSVAEGTEAFFGQGTRLTVV.

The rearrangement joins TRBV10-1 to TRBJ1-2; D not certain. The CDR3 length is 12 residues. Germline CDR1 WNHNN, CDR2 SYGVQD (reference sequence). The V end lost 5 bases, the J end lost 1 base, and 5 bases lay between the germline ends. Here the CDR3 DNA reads TGCGCCAGCAGTAACCTTAACTATGGCTACACCTTC. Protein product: CASSNLNYGYTF.

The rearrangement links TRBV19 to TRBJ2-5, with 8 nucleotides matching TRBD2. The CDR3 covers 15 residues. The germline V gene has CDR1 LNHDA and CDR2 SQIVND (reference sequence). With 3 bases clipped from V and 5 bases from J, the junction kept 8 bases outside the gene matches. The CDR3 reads CASSISGGRFETQYF. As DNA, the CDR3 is TGTGCCAGTAGTATCAGCGGGGGCCGGTTCGAGACCCAGTACTTC. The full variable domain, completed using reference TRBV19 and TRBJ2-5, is DGGITQSPKYLFRKEGQNVTLSCEQNLNHDAMYWYRQDPGQGLRLIYYSQIVNDFQKGDIAEGYSVSREKKESFPLTVTSAQKNPTAFYLCASSISGGRFETQYFGPGTRLLVL.